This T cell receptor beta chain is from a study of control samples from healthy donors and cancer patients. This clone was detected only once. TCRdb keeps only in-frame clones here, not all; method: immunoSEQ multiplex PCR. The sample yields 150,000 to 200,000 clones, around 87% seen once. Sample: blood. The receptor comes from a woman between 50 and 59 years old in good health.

The CDR3 nucleotides are TGCGCCAGCAGCCCCGGACGGCTCTCCTACGAGCAGTACTTC. Translated, it gives CASSPGRLSYEQYF. The chain is built from TRBV5-1 and TRBJ2-7; D gene ambiguous. CDR1 SGHRS and CDR2 YFSETQ come from the germline V gene. Trimming removed 4 bases from V and 0 bases from J, with 11 bases in between. CDR3 length: 14 residues.